This T cell receptor (beta chain) was sequenced in a study of shared clonotypes between healthy human individuals. TCRdb's table, derived via immunoSEQ multiplex PCR, lists solely in-frame clones and lacks some. In the table there are more than 500,000 clones, roughly 95% of which are singletons. Naive CD8 isolation took CD45RO-negative cells positively selected for CCR7 and excluded terminally differentiated effector memory CD45RA+ cells. Study donors comprised healthy, HIV-negative adults devoid of recent acute infection or vaccination. General observations from the study: With few donors, the genetic and exposure-history diversity represented was limited. The study generally estimated greater richness for naive than memory subsets. Sharing across a handful of donors was seen in 4.5% to 5.5% of naive CD4 clonotypes.

Comment on this clone: Antigen unknown.

Sequences were obtained from naive CD8+ T cells sorted from blood. This TCR was sampled from a woman aged 25 to 39 in good health.

The CDR3 loop is CASSGSSMYNEQFF. CDR3 coding DNA: TGTGCCAGCAGCGGTTCGTCTATGTACAATGAGCAGTTCTTC. This chain connects TRBV5-6 to TRBJ2-1; D gene uncertain. CDR1 is SGHDT and CDR2 is YYEEEE in the germline V gene. Trimming cost V 4 bases and J 4 bases, with 12 bases left between them. This CDR3 is 14 amino acids long. Looking up the rest from reference TRBV5-6 and TRBJ2-1 gives the full variable domain: DAGVTQSPTHLIKTRGQQVTLRCSPKSGHDTVSWYQQALGQGPQFIFQYYEEEERQRGNFPDRFSGHQFPNYSSELNVNALLLGDSALYLCASSGSSMYNEQFFGPGTRLTVL.